One TCR beta chain is described in this entry. Antigen specificity is unknown. Some clones are missing from TCRdb's copy, which holds only in-frame ones; the method was immunoSEQ multiplex PCR. The table shows nearly 15,000 clones, with 75% to 90% occurring only once. V shed 5 bases and J shed 7 bases, with 15 bases lying between them. This CDR3 has 15 residues. Germline V lookup: CDR1 MDHEN, CDR2 SYDVKM. This sample was taken from a study of T cells in localized non-small cell lung cancer. Study findings and constraints: Clonality peaked in uninvolved adjacent lung rather than tumor. Heterogeneity stays possible, as sequencing covered only one tumor region. Overall survival was longer when the density of T cells in the blood was higher. The study detected a median roughly 61 of the top 100 tumor clones in adjacent lung.

The clonotype comes from a woman aged 35-70 years with stage I lung adenocarcinoma. The source was peripheral blood, collected before any cancer treatment. V and J are TRBV28 and TRBJ1-6; D not resolved. This CDR3 is CASSGLWGENSPLHF. CDR3 coding DNA: TGTGCCAGCAGTGGGCTATGGGGAGAAAATTCACCCCTCCACTTT.